The 6 T cell receptor beta chains listed next were all sequenced from one sample in a study of T cell changes during pregnancy in multiple sclerosis. The repertoire was sequenced with immunoSEQ multiplex PCR; TCRdb's copy has only in-frame clones and lacks some. The sample lists about 44,000 clones; approximately 96% were seen once. Here the sequenced sample was peripheral blood, taken in the second trimester of pregnancy. These receptors were taken from a female donor with multiple sclerosis, enrolled in a pregnancy study.

This chain connects TRBV5-1 to TRBJ1-1, with D maybe TRBD1 (5 bases). Trimming stripped 0 bases from V and 4 bases from J, with 13 bases between. Germline values: CDR1 SGHRS, CDR2 YFSETQ. CDR3 length: 15 residues. CDR3: CASSLATVGLTEAFF. The CDR3 nucleotides are TGCGCCAGCAGCTTGGCCACAGTGGGGCTCACTGAAGCTTTCTTT. Full variable domain (missing parts from reference TRBV5-1 and TRBJ1-1): KAGVTQTPRYLIKTRGQQVTLSCSPISGHRSVSWYQQTPGQGLQFLFEYFSETQRNKGNFPGRFSGRQFSNSRSEMNVSTLELGDSALYLCASSLATVGLTEAFFGQGTRLTVV.

The V and J genes are TRBV6-5 and TRBJ1-1; TRBD1 matches 10 bases. This CDR3 has 15 amino acids. Losses at the gene ends were 5 bases for V and 5 bases for J; bases not matched to a gene: 8. The germline V gene encodes CDR1 MNHEY and CDR2 SVGAGI. CDR3: CASSKTGGLRTEAFF. The CDR3 DNA reads as TGTGCCAGCAGTAAGACAGGGGGCTTGCGGACTGAAGCTTTCTTT.

The V gene is TRBV9, the J gene TRBJ1-1; the D gene is possibly TRBD1 (5 bases). Trimming shortened V by 6 bases and J by 6 bases, and 18 bases separated the two germline ends. The germline V gene encodes CDR1 SGDLS and CDR2 YYNGEE. The CDR3 contains 14 residues. The CDR3 loop is CASTLVGGSPEAFF. For the CDR3, the DNA is TGTGCCAGCACCCTCGTTGGGGGGTCCCCTGAAGCTTTCTTT.

The chain has TRBV5-4 and TRBJ2-5; 9 bases line up with TRBD1. The V gene's germline CDR1 is SGHNT and CDR2 YYREEE (reference sequence). The length of the CDR3 is 15 residues. V gave up 5 bases and J gave up 5 bases; unmatched junction bases: 10. The DNA for the CDR3 is TGTGCCAGCAGGGGAACAGGGGGCCCCCGGGAGACCCAGTACTTC. Protein: CASRGTGGPRETQYF.

This rearrangement joins TRBV1 to TRBJ2-1; the table's D gene call, TRBD2, was not cross checked with the DNA. TRBV1 is a pseudogene locus. The CDR3 is made up of 12 amino acids. Here the CDR3 reads CTSSQGGDEQFF. The CDR3 DNA sequence: TGCACCAGCAGCCAAGGGGGGGATGAGCAGTTCTTC.

The chain uses TRBV4-1 and TRBJ1-6, with 7 bases identical to TRBD1. Germline V CDR1 and CDR2: MGHRA, YSYEKL. J lost 8 bases, V lost 5 bases, and 15 bases had no gene match. The CDR3 has 17 residues. The CDR3 DNA reads as TGCGCCAGCAGCACATTCCTCGGACAGGATTATTATTCACCCCTCCACTTT. Protein product: CASSTFLGQDYYSPLHF.